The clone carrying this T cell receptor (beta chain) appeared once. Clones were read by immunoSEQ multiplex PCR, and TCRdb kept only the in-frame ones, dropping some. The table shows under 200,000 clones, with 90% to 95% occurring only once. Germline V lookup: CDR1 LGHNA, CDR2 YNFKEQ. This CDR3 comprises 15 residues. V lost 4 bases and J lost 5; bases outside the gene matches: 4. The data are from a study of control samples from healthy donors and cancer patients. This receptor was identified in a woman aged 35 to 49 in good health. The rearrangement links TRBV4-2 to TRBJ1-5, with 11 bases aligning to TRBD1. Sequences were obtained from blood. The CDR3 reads CASSLGTGGYQPQHF. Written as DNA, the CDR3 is TGTGCCAGCAGCCTTGGGACAGGGGGTTATCAGCCCCAGCATTTT.